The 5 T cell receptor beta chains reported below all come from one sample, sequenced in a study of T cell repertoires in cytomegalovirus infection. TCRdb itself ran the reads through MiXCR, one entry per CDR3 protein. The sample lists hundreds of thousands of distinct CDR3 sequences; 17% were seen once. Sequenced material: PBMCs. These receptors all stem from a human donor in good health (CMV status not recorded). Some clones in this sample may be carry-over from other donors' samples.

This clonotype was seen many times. CDR3 amino acids: CASSQDGRDPYEQYF. Written as DNA, the CDR3 is TGCGCCAGCAGCCAAGACGGGCGGGATCCCTACGAGCAGTACTTC. The chain is built from TRBV4-1 and TRBJ2-7; perhaps TRBD2 as D (6 bases). The CDR3 sequence is 15 residues long. The germline CDR1 and CDR2 sequences are MGHRA and YSYEKL. The ends were cut back, 0 bases at V and 2 bases at J, with 11 bases in the middle.

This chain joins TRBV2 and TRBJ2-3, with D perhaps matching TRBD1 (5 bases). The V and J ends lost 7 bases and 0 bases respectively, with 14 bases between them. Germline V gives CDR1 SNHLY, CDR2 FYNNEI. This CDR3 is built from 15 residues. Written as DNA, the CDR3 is TGTGCCAGCAAAGGGGTGGCCCGTAGCACAGATACGCAGTATTTT. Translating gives CASKGVARSTDTQYF.

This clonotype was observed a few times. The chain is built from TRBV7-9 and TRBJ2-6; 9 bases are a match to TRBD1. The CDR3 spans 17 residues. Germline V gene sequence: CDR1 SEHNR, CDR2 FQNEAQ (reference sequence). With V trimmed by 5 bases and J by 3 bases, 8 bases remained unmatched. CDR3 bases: TGTGCCAGCAGCGCGACGGGACAGGGAATTGGGGCCAACGTCCTGACTTTC. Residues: CASSATGQGIGANVLTF.

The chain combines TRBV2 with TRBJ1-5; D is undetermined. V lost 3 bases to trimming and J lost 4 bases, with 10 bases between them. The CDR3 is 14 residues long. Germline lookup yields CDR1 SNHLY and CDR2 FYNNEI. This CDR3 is CASSDFGRNQPQHF. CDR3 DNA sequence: TGTGCCAGCAGTGACTTCGGCCGTAATCAGCCCCAGCATTTT.

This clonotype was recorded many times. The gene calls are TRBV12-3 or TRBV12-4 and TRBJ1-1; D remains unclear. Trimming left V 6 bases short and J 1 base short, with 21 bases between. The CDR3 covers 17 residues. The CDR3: CASSPTLSFPGNTEAFF. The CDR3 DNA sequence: TGTGCCAGCAGCCCCACCCTCAGTTTTCCAGGGAACACTGAAGCTTTCTTT.